The clone carrying this T cell receptor beta chain showed up just once. Its antigen is not known. This CDR3 contains 15 residues. The germline V and J ends were trimmed by 5 bases and 3 bases, with 13 bases remaining between them. Germline V CDR1 and CDR2: KGHDR, SFDVKD. Amplified TCR beta CDR3 regions came from RNA transcripts. During a first-round RT-PCR of the TCR CDR3, the HTBI primer set was used. TCRdb fed the multiplex PCR reads into MiXCR, producing one record per CDR3 protein. Of approximately 700,000 distinct CDR3 sequences listed, just under 45% are singletons. Lactation, pregnancy, other autoimmune disease or uncontrolled infection led to exclusion of patients. The diagnostic basis comprised clinical symptoms, serum thyroxine and TRAb, thyroid ultrasound and orbital computed tomography. The data originate from a study of T cells in Graves' hyperthyroidism and ophthalmopathy. Regarding the study as a whole: The blood repertoire included most of the expanded thyroid clonotypes above 0.001.

The source material was peripheral blood or thyroid tissue (not recorded which). This clonotype originated in an adult man with Graves' disease, either hyperthyroidism or ophthalmopathy (not recorded which). This chain joins TRBV24-1 and TRBJ1-5; D is perhaps TRBD1 (6 bases). The CDR3 nucleotides read TGTGCCACCAGTGCTAAACAGGGTCCCAATCAGCCCCAGCATTTT. Encoded protein: CATSAKQGPNQPQHF.